This T cell receptor beta chain was sequenced during a study of response to subunit inactivated influenza vaccine. Broader study findings: Each seasonal influenza vaccination recruits few new T cells, the authors suggested.

Trimming at V came to 2 bases and at J to 6 bases, leaving 10 bases not matched to a gene. The CDR3 contains 15 residues. Germline V gene lookup returns CDR1 SQVTM and CDR2 ANQGSEA. TCRdb analysed the RT-PCR reads with MiXCR anew, one entry per CDR3 protein. The sample records about 520,000 distinct CDR3 sequences, 7.2% being singletons. This clonotype was counted only a few times. The antigen is not known. The chain combines TRBV29-1 with TRBJ2-7, with TRBD1 matching 10 bases. Sequences were derived from PBMCs from blood, sampled less than 30 months after vaccination. The receptor was derived from a man in his fifties or sixties who received an inactivated influenza vaccine. CDR3 nucleotides: TGCAGCGTTGAAAAAGGGGACAGGGGAAGCCCCGAGCAGTACTTC. Translated, it gives CSVEKGDRGSPEQYF.